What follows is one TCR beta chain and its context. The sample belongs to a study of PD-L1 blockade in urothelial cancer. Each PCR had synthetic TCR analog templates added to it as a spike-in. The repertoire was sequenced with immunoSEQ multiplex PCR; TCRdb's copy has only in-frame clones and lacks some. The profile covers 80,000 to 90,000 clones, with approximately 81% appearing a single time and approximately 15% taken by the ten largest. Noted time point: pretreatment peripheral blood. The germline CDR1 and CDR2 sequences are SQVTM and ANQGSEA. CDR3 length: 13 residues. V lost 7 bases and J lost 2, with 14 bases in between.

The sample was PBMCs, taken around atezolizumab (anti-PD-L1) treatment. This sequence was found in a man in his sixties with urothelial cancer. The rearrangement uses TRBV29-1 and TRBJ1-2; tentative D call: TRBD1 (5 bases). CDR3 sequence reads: CSAQGSPNYGYTF. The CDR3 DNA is TGCAGCGCCCAGGGCAGCCCGAACTATGGCTACACCTTC.